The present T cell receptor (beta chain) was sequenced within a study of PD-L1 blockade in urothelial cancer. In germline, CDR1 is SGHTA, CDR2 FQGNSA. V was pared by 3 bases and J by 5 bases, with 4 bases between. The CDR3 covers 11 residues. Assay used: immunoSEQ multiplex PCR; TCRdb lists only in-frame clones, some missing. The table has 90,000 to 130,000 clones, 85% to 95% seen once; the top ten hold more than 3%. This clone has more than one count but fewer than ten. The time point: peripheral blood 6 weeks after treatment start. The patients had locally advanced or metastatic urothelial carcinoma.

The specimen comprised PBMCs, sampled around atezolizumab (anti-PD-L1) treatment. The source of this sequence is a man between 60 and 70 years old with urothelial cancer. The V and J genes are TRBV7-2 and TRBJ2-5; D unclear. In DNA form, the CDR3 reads TGTGCCAGCAGCTTTATTGAGACCCAGTACTTC. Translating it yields CASSFIETQYF. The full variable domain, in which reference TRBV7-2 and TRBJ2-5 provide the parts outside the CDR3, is GAGVSQSPSNKVTEKGKDVELRCDPISGHTALYWYRQSLGQGLEFLIYFQGNSAPDKSGLPSDRFSAERTGGSVSTLTIQRTQQEDSAVYLCASSFIETQYFGPGTRLLVL.